This T cell receptor (beta chain) stems from a study of shared clonotypes between healthy human individuals. Study-wide results and limits: The four-donor shared clonotypes exceeded non-shared clonotypes in generation probability, with non-shared ones scoring lower.

TCRdb keeps only in-frame clones here, not all; method: immunoSEQ multiplex PCR. The sample carries 550,000 to 750,000 clones, less than 97% recorded once. The junction had 6 bases not matched to a gene; V was cut back by 3 bases and J by 4 bases. This CDR3 region has 16 residues. In germline, CDR1 is LNHDA, CDR2 SQIVND (reference sequence). Terminally differentiated effector memory CD45RA+ cells were excluded by CCR7 positive selection of CD45RO-negative cells. With respect to this clone: Its matching antigen is unknown.

The chain recombines TRBV19 with TRBJ2-1, with 10 bases matching TRBD2. The TCR sequence derives from a woman in her 30s in good health. The sequenced sample consisted of naive CD8+ T cells sorted from blood. The CDR3 here is CASSIIPAGGYNEQFF. DNA of the CDR3: TGTGCCAGTAGTATTATCCCAGCGGGAGGGTACAATGAGCAGTTCTTC.